The source of this TCR beta chain is a study of blood T cell repertoires in COVID-19. Study-level information: The United States, Italy and Spain supplied acute and convalescent COVID-19 samples.

The CDR3 consists of 15 residues. The germline V gene encodes CDR1 MDHEN and CDR2 SYDVKM. V lost 6 bases, J lost 4 bases, and 16 bases lay in between. Per the original data handling: Amplified reference gene primers provided the basis for estimating nucleated cell counts. TCRdb's copy holds only in-frame clones and misses some; the assay was immunoSEQ multiplex PCR. V and J calls and clone size are given by that table; D and trimming were obtained from the DNA. Here the sample spans 130,000 or so clones, around 84% being singletons. The TCR comes from a woman in her sixties or seventies with acute or convalescent COVID-19. Source material: peripheral blood. The V and J genes are TRBV28 and TRBJ1-5; a weak D match, TRBD1 (6 bases). The CDR3 loop is CASRLGAGANQPQHF. The DNA of the CDR3 is TGTGCCAGCAGGTTGGGGGCAGGGGCTAATCAGCCCCAGCATTTT. Full variable domain (outside the CDR3, taken from reference TRBV28 and TRBJ1-5): DVKVTQSSRYLVKRTGEKVFLECVQDMDHENMFWYRQDPGLGLRLIYFSYDVKMKEKGDIPEGYSVSREKKERFSLILESASTNQTSMYLCASRLGAGANQPQHFGDGTRLSIL.